These 27 T cell receptor beta chains were all obtained from the same sample, sequenced in a study of shared clonotypes between healthy human individuals. Profiling relied on immunoSEQ multiplex PCR, and the TCRdb table lists in-frame clones only, not all of them. This table holds around 1 million clones, around three quarters found once. Sequencing was performed on memory CD4+ T cells sorted from blood. The subset is: CD45RA-negative fraction. The receptors come from a young man in good health.

This clone showed up just a few times. The chain couples TRBV15 to TRBJ1-1; D gene ambiguous. The CDR3 loop spans 13 amino acids. V lost 4 bases to trimming and J lost 0 bases, with 6 bases between them. Germline V lookup: CDR1 LNHNV, CDR2 YYDKDF (reference sequence). The DNA of the CDR3 is TGTGCCACCAGCATACCGTTGAACACTGAAGCTTTCTTT. This translates into CATSIPLNTEAFF.

This clone was detected a few times. The chain combines TRBV5-6 with TRBJ1-4; tentatively, D is TRBD1 (5 bases). The CDR3 sequence is 13 residues long. Trimming took 2 bases from V and 14 from J, leaving 16 bases between them. Germline V gene data show CDR1 as SGHDT and CDR2 as YYEEEE. Here the CDR3 reads CASSLQEWTILFF. The CDR3 coding sequence is TGTGCCAGCAGCTTACAGGAATGGACGATTCTGTTTTTT.

The V call is TRBV5-5, the J call TRBJ1-2; D gene unclear. Germline V CDR1 and CDR2: SGHKS, YYEKEE (reference sequence). Trimming pared 0 bases from V and 4 bases from J, leaving 7 bases between. The CDR3 has 13 residues. CDR3 residues: CASSLAEAYGYTF. CDR3 DNA sequence: TGTGCCAGCAGCTTGGCGGAGGCCTATGGCTACACCTTC.

The rearrangement joins TRBV7-3 to TRBJ2-5; 8 positions agree with TRBD1. V was clipped by 5 bases and J by 4 bases; unmatched bases: 3. This CDR3 comprises 13 residues. CDR1 is SGHTA, CDR2 FQGTGA, per germline. CDR3 loop: CASSRGQGETQYF. As DNA, the CDR3 is TGTGCCAGCAGCCGCGGACAGGGAGAGACCCAGTACTTC.

J is TRBJ2-1 and V is TRBV7-2; 11 bases align to TRBD2. The V gene end was trimmed by 5 bases and the J gene end by 10 bases; junction bases not matched to a gene: 7. CDR3 length: 14 residues. From germline, CDR1 is SGHTA and CDR2 FQGNSA. CDR3 nucleotide sequence: TGTGCCAGCAGCCCACTAGCGGGAGAGGGAGAGCAGTTCTTC. This codes for CASSPLAGEGEQFF.

The DNA for the CDR3 is TGCGCCAGCAGTTTTGACAGGGTAGTCGCCGGGGAGCTGTTTTTT. Encoded protein: CASSFDRVVAGELFF. The rearrangement links TRBV5-1 to TRBJ2-2, with 7 bases fitting TRBD1. CDR3 length equals 15 residues. Germline CDR1 is SGHRS and CDR2 is YFSETQ. Unmatched junction bases numbered 10, after V lost 5 bases and J lost 6 bases.

The chain employs TRBV6-6 and TRBJ2-1; TRBD1 is a possible D gene (7 bases). This CDR3 comprises 13 residues. Between the trimmed V and J ends, which lost 7 bases and 5 bases, there was a span of 12 bases. Germline V gene data show CDR1 as MNHNY and CDR2 as SVGAGI (reference sequence). The CDR3 DNA follows: TGTGCCAGCAACGTCAGGGGGGACAATGAGCAGTTCTTC. It specifies CASNVRGDNEQFF.

The chain links TRBV5-6 to TRBJ1-3; no firm D call. The CDR3 spans 14 residues. Germline V gene sequence: CDR1 SGHDT, CDR2 YYEEEE. With 5 bases removed from V and 0 bases from J, the gap between germline ends came to 9 bases. The CDR3 spells CASRTLSSGNTIYF. In DNA, the CDR3 is TGTGCCAGCAGGACATTGAGCTCTGGAAACACCATATATTTT.

The chain uses TRBV5-1 and TRBJ2-2, with 7 bases matching TRBD1. This CDR3 comprises 16 residues. Germline V lookup: CDR1 SGHRS, CDR2 YFSETQ. V lost 5 bases, J lost 1 base, and 8 bases stayed unmatched. The CDR3 loop reads CASRNSGTENTGELFF. Written as DNA, the CDR3 is TGCGCCAGCAGAAATTCCGGGACAGAGAACACCGGGGAGCTGTTTTTT.

The chain carries TRBV13 and TRBJ2-6; D remains unclear. Germline V gives CDR1 PRHDT, CDR2 FYEKMQ (reference sequence). The CDR3 consists of 17 residues. V dropped 0 bases and J dropped 0 bases, with 9 bases sitting between them. CDR3: CASSLGQPSSGANVLTF. The DNA of the CDR3 is TGTGCCAGCAGCTTAGGTCAGCCTTCCTCTGGGGCCAACGTCCTGACTTTC.

J is TRBJ1-6 and V is TRBV7-9, with a tentative D call TRBD1 (5 bases). The germline V gene encodes CDR1 SEHNR and CDR2 FQNEAQ (reference sequence). V dropped 5 bases and J dropped 9 bases, with 11 bases sitting between them. The CDR3 has 13 residues. CDR3 sequence (DNA): TGTGCCAGCAGCGCACGGGGGGGTTCACCCCTCCACTTT. This gives the protein CASSARGGSPLHF.

CDR3 sequence reads: CASSESSTGVDTQYF. CDR3 DNA: TGCGCCAGCAGTGAGTCGAGTACGGGGGTAGATACGCAGTATTTT. The chain has TRBV10-1 and TRBJ2-3, with D possibly TRBD2 on 6 matching bases. The CDR3 covers 15 residues. The germline CDR1 and CDR2 sequences are WNHNN and SYGVQD (reference sequence). The V gene lost 0 bases and the J gene lost 5 bases, with 12 bases spanning the gap.

This clone was seen a handful of times. CDR3 residues: CASSVQTFTINSPLHF. CDR3 coding DNA: TGCGCCAGCAGCGTACAGACTTTTACTATTAATTCACCCCTCCACTTT. J is TRBJ1-6 and V is TRBV5-1; D uncertain. The CDR3 has 16 residues. Per germline, CDR1 SGHRS and CDR2 YFSETQ. Trimming took 4 bases from V and 6 from J, leaving 17 bases between them. The complete variable domain, with remaining parts taken from reference TRBV5-1 and TRBJ1-6, reads KAGVTQTPRYLIKTRGQQVTLSCSPISGHRSVSWYQQTPGQGLQFLFEYFSETQRNKGNFPGRFSGRQFSNSRSEMNVSTLELGDSALYLCASSVQTFTINSPLHFGNGTRLTVT.

The gene calls are TRBV7-9 and TRBJ1-6; D may be TRBD1 (5 bases). The CDR3 consists of 13 residues. V gave up 5 bases and J gave up 8 bases, with 10 bases separating them. Germline CDR1 and CDR2: SEHNR and FQNEAQ (reference sequence). The CDR3 is CASSPTRDSPLHF. DNA for the CDR3: TGTGCCAGCAGCCCAACCAGGGATTCACCCCTCCACTTT.

This sequence joins TRBV6-5 and TRBJ1-6, with D possibly being TRBD1 (6 bases). The CDR3 spans 16 residues. CDR1 and CDR2 (germline): MNHEY, SVGAGI. V gave up 2 bases and J gave up 7 bases, with 15 bases separating them. The CDR3 sequence is CASSYTYRVGNSPLHF. CDR3 DNA sequence: TGTGCCAGCAGTTACACATACAGGGTTGGGAATTCACCCCTCCACTTT.

V usage is TRBV5-4 and J usage is TRBJ1-3, with 11 bases aligning to TRBD1. The V gene end was trimmed by 2 bases and the J gene end by 4 bases; junction bases not matched to a gene: 11. There are 18 residues in the CDR3. The germline V gene has CDR1 SGHNT and CDR2 YYREEE (reference sequence). CDR3 sequence: CASSFLSLGTGGGNTIYF. The CDR3 DNA sequence: TGTGCCAGCAGCTTCCTTTCGCTCGGGACAGGGGGGGGAAACACCATATATTTT.

The rearrangement uses TRBV5-1 and TRBJ2-1; perhaps TRBD2 as D (5 bases). The CDR3 is made up of 15 amino acids. Germline lookup yields CDR1 SGHRS and CDR2 YFSETQ. V was cut by 4 bases and J by 8 bases, with 19 bases left in between. CDR3 protein: CASSKPSSRSHEQFF. In DNA form, the CDR3 reads TGCGCCAGCAGCAAGCCTAGCTCTCGGTCCCATGAGCAGTTCTTC.

The chain couples TRBV19 to TRBJ2-1; a possible D gene is TRBD2 (5 bases). This CDR3 comprises 14 residues. V was trimmed by 5 bases and J by 0 bases, leaving 8 bases between them. CDR1 is LNHDA, CDR2 SQIVND, per germline (reference sequence). Here the CDR3 DNA reads TGTGCCAGTAGTCGGGGAAACTCCTACAATGAGCAGTTCTTC. This encodes CASSRGNSYNEQFF. The full variable domain, with the rest looked up from reference TRBV19 and TRBJ2-1, is DGGITQSPKYLFRKEGQNVTLSCEQNLNHDAMYWYRQDPGQGLRLIYYSQIVNDFQKGDIAEGYSVSREKKESFPLTVTSAQKNPTAFYLCASSRGNSYNEQFFGPGTRLTVL.

This clone has a handful of counts. V and J are TRBV11-3 and TRBJ2-7; D unresolved. Trimming cost V 1 base and J 2 bases, with 6 bases left between them. The length of the CDR3 is 13 residues. CDR1 SGHNT and CDR2 YENEEA come from the germline V gene. CDR3 loop: CASSLASTYEQYF. Here the CDR3 DNA reads TGTGCCAGCAGCTTAGCGTCCACCTACGAGCAGTACTTC.

CDR3 nucleotide sequence: TGTGCCACTCACGGGGGGACAGGGTTCGGGGAGACCCAGTACTTC. Its translation is CATHGGTGFGETQYF. The V and J genes are TRBV28 and TRBJ2-5, with 9 bases fitting TRBD1. This CDR3 has 15 amino acids. Germline lookup yields CDR1 MDHEN and CDR2 SYDVKM. V was pared by 10 bases and J by 5 bases, with 14 bases of the junction left unmatched.

The V call is TRBV5-1, the J call TRBJ2-3; TRBD2 matches 8 bases. Germline trimming cut 4 bases from V and 0 bases from J; bases unmatched to any gene: 4. Germline CDR1 reads SGHRS; CDR2 reads YFSETQ. This CDR3 contains 15 residues. The CDR3 nucleotides are TGCGCCAGCAGCATTACTAGCGGTAGCACAGATACGCAGTATTTT. Amino acid sequence: CASSITSGSTDTQYF.

J is TRBJ1-5 and V is TRBV2; D unresolved. Trimming stripped 6 bases from V and 3 bases from J, with 12 bases between. Germline loops: CDR1 SNHLY, CDR2 FYNNEI. The CDR3 is made up of 14 amino acids. CDR3: CASRRTGDNQPQHF. The CDR3 DNA sequence: TGTGCCAGCAGGAGGACTGGGGACAATCAGCCCCAGCATTTT.

This chain joins TRBV4-1 and TRBJ1-2; D is possibly TRBD1 (6 bases). This CDR3 has 16 residues. V was pared by 1 base and J by 7 bases, with 19 bases between. CDR1 is MGHRA, CDR2 YSYEKL, per germline. CDR3 amino acids: CASSQGLRGAQSGYTF. CDR3 sequence (DNA): TGCGCCAGCAGCCAAGGACTGCGGGGGGCGCAAAGTGGCTACACCTTC.

This clone was found once. In DNA form, the CDR3 reads TGTGCCTGGAGTGCCCACTCGGGGCTGAGTTACAATGAGCAGTTCTTC. Protein: CAWSAHSGLSYNEQFF. The V gene is TRBV30, the J gene TRBJ2-1; D may correspond to TRBD1 or TRBD2 (5 bases each). Germline loops: CDR1 GTSNPN, CDR2 SVGIG (reference sequence). This CDR3 has 16 residues. With 1 base removed from V and 4 bases from J, the gap between germline ends came to 17 bases.

The rearrangement links TRBV7-4 to TRBJ2-5, with 9 bases matching TRBD1. The germline CDR1 and CDR2 sequences are SGHVT and SQSDAQ. With V trimmed by 5 bases and J by 5 bases, 6 bases remained unmatched. The CDR3 is made up of 14 amino acids. The CDR3 spells CASSAGQGRETQYF. As DNA, the CDR3 is TGTGCCAGCAGCGCCGGACAGGGGAGGGAGACCCAGTACTTC.

This clone was observed a handful of times. V gene TRBV29-1 combines with J gene TRBJ1-2; no definite D call. Germline V gives CDR1 SQVTM, CDR2 ANQGSEA. This CDR3 region has 15 residues. With 3 bases removed from V and 2 bases from J, the gap between germline ends came to 16 bases. The CDR3 nucleotides read TGCAGCGTTGATACGACCAGCAGCTTGAACTATGGCTACACCTTC. Its protein product is CSVDTTSSLNYGYTF.

The chain links TRBV19 to TRBJ2-5; the D gene is possibly TRBD1 (5 bases). Trimming left V 5 bases short and J 5 bases short, with 12 bases between. Per germline, CDR1 LNHDA and CDR2 SQIVND (reference sequence). CDR3 size: 13 residues. The CDR3 coding sequence is TGTGCCAGTAGTTCTTCAGGGTACGAGACCCAGTACTTC. Protein sequence: CASSSSGYETQYF.